The subject of this entry is one TCR beta chain. Produced via immunoSEQ multiplex PCR; TCRdb's table is partial and in-frame only. The sample lists tens of thousands of clones, 90% seen once, with around 1.5% in the top ten. This sample is drawn from a study of PD-L1 blockade in urothelial cancer. Study in general: Analysis of the blood was performed 3 weeks (second dose) and 6 weeks after treatment start.

Germline V gene sequence: CDR1 SGHAT, CDR2 FQNNGV. The CDR3 sequence is 16 residues long. The J segment lost 6 bases and the V segment lost 1 base, leaving 5 bases of the junction unmatched. The time point denotes: pretreatment peripheral blood. This sequence originates from a man aged 55 to 70 with urothelial cancer. The chain couples TRBV11-2 to TRBJ2-2; TRBD1 agrees at 10 bases. Here the sequenced sample was PBMCs, taken around atezolizumab (anti-PD-L1) treatment. The CDR3 loop reads CASSLVRTGGAGELFF. The CDR3 coding sequence is TGTGCCAGCAGCTTAGTCCGGACAGGGGGTGCCGGGGAGCTGTTTTTT.